The clone carrying this TCR beta chain has more than one count but fewer than ten. The antigen remains undetermined. The sample originates from a study of T cell repertoires in cytomegalovirus infection. Study-wide context: Public TCR beta signature analysis indicated the presence of both CMV infection and matching HLA type.

CDR3 length equals 14 residues. Germline CDR1 is MNHEY and CDR2 is SVGEGT. With 7 bases clipped from V and 3 bases from J, the junction kept 5 bases outside the gene matches. TCRdb re-derived calls from the reads in MiXCR, one entry per CDR3 protein. There are 100,000 to 150,000 distinct CDR3 sequences in the sample; under 30% occur only once, and approximately 35% lies in the top ten. Sequencing was performed on PBMCs, sequenced either directly or after in vitro stimulation (not recorded which). The TCR sequence derives from a human donor in good health (CMV status not recorded). Some clones in this sample may be carry-over from other donors' samples. The V call is TRBV6-2 or TRBV6-3, the J call TRBJ2-7; 11 bases are shared with TRBD1. The CDR3 nucleotides are TGTGCCAGCAATATCGGGACAGGGGGCTACGAGCAGTACTTC. Residues: CASNIGTGGYEQYF.